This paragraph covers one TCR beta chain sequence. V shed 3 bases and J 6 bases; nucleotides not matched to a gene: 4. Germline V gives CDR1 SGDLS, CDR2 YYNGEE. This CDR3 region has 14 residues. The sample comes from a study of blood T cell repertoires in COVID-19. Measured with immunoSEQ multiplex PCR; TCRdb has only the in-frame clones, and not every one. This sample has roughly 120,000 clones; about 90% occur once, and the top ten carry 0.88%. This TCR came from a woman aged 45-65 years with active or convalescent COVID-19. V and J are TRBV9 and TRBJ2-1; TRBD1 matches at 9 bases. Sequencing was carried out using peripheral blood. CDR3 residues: CASSGTGQGNEQFF. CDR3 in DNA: TGTGCCAGCAGCGGGACGGGACAGGGCAATGAGCAGTTCTTC. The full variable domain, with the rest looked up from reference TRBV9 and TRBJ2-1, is DSGVTQTPKHLITATGQRVTLRCSPRSGDLSVYWYQQSLDQGLQFLIQYYNGEERAKGNILERFSAQQFPDLHSELNLSSLELGDSALYFCASSGTGQGNEQFFGPGTRLTVL.